This entry concerns a single T cell receptor (beta chain). The data are from a study of blood T cell repertoires in COVID-19. Method: immunoSEQ multiplex PCR; TCRdb's copy keeps in-frame clones and lacks some. The repertoire holds 120,000 to 150,000 clones, with roughly 86% as singletons. Germline V lookup: CDR1 MNHEY, CDR2 SVGAGI. The CDR3 totals 15 residues. V lost 5 bases to trimming and J lost 5 bases; unmatched junction nucleotides: 12. Cohort assignment relied on participant-reported clinical history. Sequenced input: PBMCs or T cells enriched from blood (not recorded which). The TCR originated in a woman in her forties or fifties with acute COVID-19. V is TRBV6-5 and J is TRBJ2-7; 7 nucleotides line up with TRBD2. CDR3 sequence reads: CASSRGGSSRDEQYF. For the CDR3, the DNA is TGTGCCAGCAGTCGGGGAGGGTCTAGTCGGGACGAGCAGTACTTC.